The entry that follows covers one T cell receptor beta chain sequence. Which antigen it targets is not known. No much larger clonotype is one base removed from it; base qualities were not supplied. Library preparation employed the immunoSEQ multiplex PCR assay. TCRdb took over this immuneACCESS table, retaining in-frame rearrangements with V and J assigned. Such tables are incomplete; in checked studies, under half of the missing clones stem from an unresolved V gene, and the remainder is unexplained. For this sample the table gives tens of thousands of clones, of which approximately 88% were detected only once. Over 30% of the sample rests with the top ten. These data belong to a study of control samples from healthy donors and cancer patients (dated by TCRdb to about 2020). Taken from cysteine to phenylalanine, the CDR3 has 15 residues. Only the CDR3 region is kept as DNA, spanning 45 bases read in frame from base 1. Deletion took 2 bases off V and 2 bases off J, with a span of 13 bases between the germline ends. CDR1 and CDR2, per the germline V gene, are MDHEN and SYDVKM.

The rearranged segments are TRBV28 and TRBJ2-7; the D gene is perhaps TRBD2, on 5 matching bases. This TCR came from a man in his 70s with lung cancer. The sequenced material came from PBMCs. The DNA reads TGTGCCAGCAGTTTAGCGGCAGACTACACCTACGAGCAGTACTTC. Protein translation: CASSLAADYTYEQYF.